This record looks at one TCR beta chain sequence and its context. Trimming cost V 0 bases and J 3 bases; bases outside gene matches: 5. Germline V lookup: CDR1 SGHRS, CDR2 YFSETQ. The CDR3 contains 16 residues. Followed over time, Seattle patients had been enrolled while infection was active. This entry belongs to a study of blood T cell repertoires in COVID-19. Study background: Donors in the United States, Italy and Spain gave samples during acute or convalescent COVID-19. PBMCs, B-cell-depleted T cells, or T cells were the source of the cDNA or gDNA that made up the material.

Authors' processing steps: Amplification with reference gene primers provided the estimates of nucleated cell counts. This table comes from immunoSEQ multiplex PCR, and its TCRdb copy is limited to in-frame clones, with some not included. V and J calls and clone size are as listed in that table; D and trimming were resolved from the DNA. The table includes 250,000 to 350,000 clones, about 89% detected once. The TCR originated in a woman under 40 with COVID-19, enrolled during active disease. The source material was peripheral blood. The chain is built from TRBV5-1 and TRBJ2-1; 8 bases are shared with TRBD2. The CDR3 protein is CASSLGISGNYNEQFF. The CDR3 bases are TGCGCCAGCAGCTTGGGGATTAGCGGGAACTACAATGAGCAGTTCTTC.